This TCR beta chain emerged from a study of post-analysis software for immune sequencing data. This CDR3 comprises 14 residues. V lost 4 bases, J lost 7 bases, and 6 bases stayed unmatched. Looked up from germline, CDR1 is SGHRS and CDR2 is YFSETQ. Study-level points and caveats: There were roughly 5 TRBV segments more frequent in patients than controls, and TRBV5-6, TRBV5-1 and TRBV20-1 were among them.

This clonotype has a handful of counts. The antigen remains undetermined. Carried by the TCR beta cDNA libraries were unique molecular identifiers. Researchers reported roughly 0.5 million cDNA molecules coming from roughly 1 to 10 million T cells. MiXCR, applied by TCRdb to the PCR reads, yields one record per CDR3 protein. Found here are hundreds of thousands of distinct CDR3 sequences, roughly 45% of them singletons; the top ten hold around 1.7%. This receptor was identified in a girl aged 10 to 17 with multiple sclerosis. This chain links TRBV5-1 with TRBJ1-2; 11 bases agree with TRBD1. Sequenced sample: blood. The CDR3, as DNA: TGCGCCAGCAGCGTTGGACAGGGGGCCGGTGGCTACACCTTC. Amino acids: CASSVGQGAGGYTF.